The entry below gives a single T cell receptor beta chain sequence along with its context. The antigen is undetermined. TCRdb keeps only in-frame clones here, not all; method: immunoSEQ multiplex PCR. This table holds 130,000 or so clones, around 90% found once. There are 16 residues in the CDR3. Trimming at V came to 2 bases and at J to 5 bases, leaving 8 bases not matched to a gene. CDR1 and CDR2 from the germline V gene are MNHNS and SASEGT. These data are taken from a study of T cells in localized non-small cell lung cancer. Study-level points and caveats: The greatest T cell clonality was found in uninvolved adjacent lung (higher than in tumor). Longer overall survival was associated with a higher density of T cells in the blood. Adjacent lung tissue had a median approximately 57 of the top 100 clones found in the tumor. Sequencing was limited to one tumor region, leaving the possibility of heterogeneity open.

The rearrangement links TRBV6-1 to TRBJ1-4; the match to TRBD1 covers 7 bases. The origin of this receptor is a female donor over 55 with stage I lung adenocarcinoma. Sequencing used peripheral blood, obtained before any cancer treatment. The CDR3 loop reads CASSELGRGRNEKLFF. CDR3 in DNA: TGTGCCAGCAGTGAATTAGGGAGGGGGCGCAATGAAAAACTGTTTTTT.